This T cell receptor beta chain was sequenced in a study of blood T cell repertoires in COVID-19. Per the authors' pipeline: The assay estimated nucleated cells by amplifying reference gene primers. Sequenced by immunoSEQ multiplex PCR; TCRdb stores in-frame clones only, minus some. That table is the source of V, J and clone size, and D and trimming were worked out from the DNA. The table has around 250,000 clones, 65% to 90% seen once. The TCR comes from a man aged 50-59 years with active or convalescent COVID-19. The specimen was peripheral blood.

The DNA for the CDR3 is TGTGCCTGGAGTGTCGGGACTCCTGGAAACACCATATATTTT. Its translation: CAWSVGTPGNTIYF. V is TRBV30 and J is TRBJ1-3; D is possibly TRBD1 (5 bases). Trimming took off 0 bases at V and 2 bases at J, with 8 bases between the two ends. Germline CDR1 is GTSNPN and CDR2 is SVGIG (reference sequence). The CDR3 spans 14 residues.